This T cell receptor beta chain was sequenced for a study of T cell responses to AZD1222 COVID-19 vaccine. Libraries were prepared by immunoSEQ multiplex PCR; TCRdb keeps only in-frame clonotypes and omits some of them. The sample shows 150,000 to 200,000 clones, around 92% of them seen only once. Regarding this clone: Antigen unknown.

Study-wide findings and caveats: Of spike-specific TCRs, nearly half reportedly target regions left unmutated in variants. Repertoires were obtained only post-peak T cell response.

V dropped 3 bases and J dropped 3 bases, with 12 bases sitting between them. Germline V gene data show CDR1 as MNHEY and CDR2 as SMNVEV (reference sequence). CDR3 size: 15 residues. The source was peripheral blood, collected on day 0 of AZD1222 vaccination. The sequence was collected from an adult in good health. The chain is built from TRBV27 and TRBJ1-5; unclear D gene. The CDR3 region is CASSLYADSNQPQHF. The CDR3 DNA sequence: TGTGCCAGCAGTTTGTATGCAGATTCCAATCAGCCCCAGCATTTT.